This T cell receptor beta chain was sequenced for a study of cytomegalovirus exposure and HLA in healthy donors. Turning to the study itself: Around 80 million unique TCR sequences came from HLA-typed donors in an early release. The study's findings and limits: Data from an earlier analysis indicated that most TCR beta V segments were productive either about 87% or about 30% of the time. For most TCR sequences rarity was the rule, although some public TCRs occurred in many donors.

As for this clone: Its target is not known.

The V segment lost 0 bases and the J segment 1 base; nucleotides outside the gene matches: 2. Germline values: CDR1 MDHEN, CDR2 SYDVKM. The CDR3 has 16 residues. It was with 60 Vbeta and 13 Jbeta primers that the PCR ran. Repertoires were generated with immunoSEQ multiplex PCR, while TCRdb's copy carries only in-frame clones and drops some. This table has about 97,000 clones, around 73% appearing once. The sequenced sample consisted of PBMCs. This chain joins TRBV28 and TRBJ2-2; TRBD2 aligns across 7 bases. The receptor comes from a middle-aged man in good health and CMV-seronegative. CDR3 in amino acids: CASSLWASGNTGELFF. The CDR3 DNA follows: TGTGCCAGCAGTTTATGGGCTAGCGGGAACACCGGGGAGCTGTTTTTT.